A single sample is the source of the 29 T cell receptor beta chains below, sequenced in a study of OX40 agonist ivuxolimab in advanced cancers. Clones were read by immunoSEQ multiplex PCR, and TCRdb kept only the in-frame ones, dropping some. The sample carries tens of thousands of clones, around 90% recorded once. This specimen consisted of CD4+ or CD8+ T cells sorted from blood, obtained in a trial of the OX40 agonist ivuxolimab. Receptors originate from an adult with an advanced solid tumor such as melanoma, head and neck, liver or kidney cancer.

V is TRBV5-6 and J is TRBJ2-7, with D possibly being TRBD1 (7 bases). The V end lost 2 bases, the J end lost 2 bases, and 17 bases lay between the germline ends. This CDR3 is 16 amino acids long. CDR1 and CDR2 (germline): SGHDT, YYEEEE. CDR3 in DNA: TGTGCCAGCAGCTTTTTATCAGGGGGGAGGACCTACGAGCAGTACGTC. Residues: CASSFLSGGRTYEQYV.

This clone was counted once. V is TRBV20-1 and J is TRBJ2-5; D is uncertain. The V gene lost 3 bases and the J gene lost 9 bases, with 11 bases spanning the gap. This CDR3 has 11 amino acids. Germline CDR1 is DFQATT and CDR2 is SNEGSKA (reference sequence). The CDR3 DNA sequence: TGCAGTGCTAGTGACGGAAGGGCCCAGTACTTC. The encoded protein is CSASDGRAQYF.

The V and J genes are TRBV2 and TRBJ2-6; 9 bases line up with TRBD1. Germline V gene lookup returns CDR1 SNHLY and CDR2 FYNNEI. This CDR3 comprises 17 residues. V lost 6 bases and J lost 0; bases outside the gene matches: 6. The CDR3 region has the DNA TGTGCCAGCAGGGGACAGGGACCGTTCTCTGGGGCCAACGTCCTGACTTTC. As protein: CASRGQGPFSGANVLTF.

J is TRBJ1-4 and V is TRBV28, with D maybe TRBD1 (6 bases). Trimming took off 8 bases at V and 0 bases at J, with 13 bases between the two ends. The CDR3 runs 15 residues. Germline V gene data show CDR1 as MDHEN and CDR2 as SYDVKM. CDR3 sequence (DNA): TGTGCCAGCTGGGGAGGGGGAACAACTAATGAAAAACTGTTTTTT. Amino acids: CASWGGGTTNEKLFF.

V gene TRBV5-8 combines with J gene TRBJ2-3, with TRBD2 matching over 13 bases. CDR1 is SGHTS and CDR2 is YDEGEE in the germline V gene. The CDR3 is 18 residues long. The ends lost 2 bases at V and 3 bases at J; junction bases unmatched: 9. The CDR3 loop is CASSFFPTSGGATDTQYF. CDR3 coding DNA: TGTGCCAGCAGCTTCTTTCCTACTAGCGGGGGGGCAACAGATACGCAGTATTTT.

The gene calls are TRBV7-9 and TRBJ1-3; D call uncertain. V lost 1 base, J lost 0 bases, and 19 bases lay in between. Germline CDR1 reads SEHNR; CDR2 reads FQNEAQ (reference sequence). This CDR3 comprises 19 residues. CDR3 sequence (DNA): TGTGCCAGCAGCTTAGGGAACCGGAGGGAACGGAGCTCTGGAAACACCATATATTTT. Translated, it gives CASSLGNRRERSSGNTIYF.

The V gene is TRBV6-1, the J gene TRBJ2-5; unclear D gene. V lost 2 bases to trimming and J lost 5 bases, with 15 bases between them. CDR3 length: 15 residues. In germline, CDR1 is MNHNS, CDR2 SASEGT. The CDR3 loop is CASSEFRAGIETQYF. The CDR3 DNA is TGTGCCAGCAGTGAATTTAGGGCAGGTATCGAGACCCAGTACTTC.

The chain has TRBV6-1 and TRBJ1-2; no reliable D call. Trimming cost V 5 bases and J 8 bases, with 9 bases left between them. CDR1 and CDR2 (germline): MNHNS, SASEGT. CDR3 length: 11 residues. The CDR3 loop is CASSSLGGYTF. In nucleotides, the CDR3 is TGTGCCAGCAGTTCGTTGGGGGGCTACACCTTC.

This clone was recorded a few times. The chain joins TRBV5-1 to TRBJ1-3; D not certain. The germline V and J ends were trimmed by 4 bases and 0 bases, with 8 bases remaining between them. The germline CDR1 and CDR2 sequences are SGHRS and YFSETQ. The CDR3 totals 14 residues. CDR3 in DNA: TGCGCCAGCAGCGCGGGTTACTCTGGAAACACCATATATTTT. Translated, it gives CASSAGYSGNTIYF.

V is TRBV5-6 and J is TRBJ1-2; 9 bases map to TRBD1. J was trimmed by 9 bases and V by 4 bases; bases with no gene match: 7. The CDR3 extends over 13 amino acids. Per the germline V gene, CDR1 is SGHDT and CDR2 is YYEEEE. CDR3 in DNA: TGTGCCAGCAGCCGGGACAGGGCAAAGCGCTACACCTTC. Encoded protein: CASSRDRAKRYTF.

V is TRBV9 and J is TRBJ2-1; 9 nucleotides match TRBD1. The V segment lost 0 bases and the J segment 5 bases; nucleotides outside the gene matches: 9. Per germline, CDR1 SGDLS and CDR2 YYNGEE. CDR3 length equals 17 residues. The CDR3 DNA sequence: TGTGCCAGCAGCGTAGGAGTCCGGGACAGGGCCCACAATGAGCAGTTCTTC. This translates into CASSVGVRDRAHNEQFF.

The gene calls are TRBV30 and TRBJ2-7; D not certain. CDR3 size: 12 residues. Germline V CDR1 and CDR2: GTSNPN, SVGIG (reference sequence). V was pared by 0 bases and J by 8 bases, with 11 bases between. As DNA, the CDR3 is TGTGCCTGGAGTGTAGAAAGGGCCAAGCAGTACTTC. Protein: CAWSVERAKQYF. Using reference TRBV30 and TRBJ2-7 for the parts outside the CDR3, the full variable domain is SQTIHQWPATLVQPVGSPLSLECTVEGTSNPNLYWYRQAAGRGLQLLFYSVGIGQISSEVPQNLSASRPQDRQFILSSKKLLLSDSGFYLCAWSVERAKQYFGPGTRLTVT.

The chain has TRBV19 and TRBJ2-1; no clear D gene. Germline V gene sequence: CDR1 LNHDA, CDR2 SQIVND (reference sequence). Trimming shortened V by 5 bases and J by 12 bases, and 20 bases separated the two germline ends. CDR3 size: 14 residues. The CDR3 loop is CASSPRNPYRGQFF. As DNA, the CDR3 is TGTGCCAGTAGTCCCCGAAATCCATACCGCGGGCAGTTCTTC.

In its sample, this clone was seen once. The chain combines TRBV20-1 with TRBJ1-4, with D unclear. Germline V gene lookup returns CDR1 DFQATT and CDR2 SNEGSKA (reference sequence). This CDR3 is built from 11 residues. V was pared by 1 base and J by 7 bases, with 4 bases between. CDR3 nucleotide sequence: TGCAGTGCTAGAGGGGGTGAAAAACTGTTTTTT. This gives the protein CSARGGEKLFF.

CDR3 residues: CASSEIGSYEQYF. The CDR3 DNA reads as TGTGCCAGCAGTGAAATAGGGTCCTACGAGCAGTACTTC. The chain couples TRBV6-4 to TRBJ2-7; D remains ambiguous. The CDR3 consists of 13 residues. The V gene's germline CDR1 is MRHNA and CDR2 SNTAGT. V lost 3 bases and J 1 base, leaving 7 bases between the germline ends.

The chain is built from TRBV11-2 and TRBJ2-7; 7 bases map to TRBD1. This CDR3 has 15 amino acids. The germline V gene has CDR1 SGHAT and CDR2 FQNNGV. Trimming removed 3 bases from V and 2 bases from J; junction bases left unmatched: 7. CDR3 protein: CASSLARGSTYEQYF. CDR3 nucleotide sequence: TGTGCCAGCAGCTTGGCCAGGGGGAGCACCTACGAGCAGTACTTC.

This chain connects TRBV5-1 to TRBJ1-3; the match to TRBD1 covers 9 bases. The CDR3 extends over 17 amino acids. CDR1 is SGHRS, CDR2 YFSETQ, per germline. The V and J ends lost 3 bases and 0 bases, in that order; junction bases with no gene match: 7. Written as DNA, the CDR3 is TGCGCCAGCAGCTCGGACAGGGGCCACCTCTCTGGAAACACCATATATTTT. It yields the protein CASSSDRGHLSGNTIYF.

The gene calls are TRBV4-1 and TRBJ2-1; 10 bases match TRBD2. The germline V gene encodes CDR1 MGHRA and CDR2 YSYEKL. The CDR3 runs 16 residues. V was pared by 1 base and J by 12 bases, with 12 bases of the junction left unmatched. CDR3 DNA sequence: TGCGCCAGCAGCCAAGGACTAGCGGGCGCCGCCTGGGGGCAGTTCTTC. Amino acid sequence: CASSQGLAGAAWGQFF.

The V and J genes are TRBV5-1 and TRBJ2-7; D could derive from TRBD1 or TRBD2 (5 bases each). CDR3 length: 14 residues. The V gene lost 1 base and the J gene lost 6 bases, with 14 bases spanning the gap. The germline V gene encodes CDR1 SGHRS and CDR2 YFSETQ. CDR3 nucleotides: TGCGCCAGCAGCTTGCGAGGGACCGAAGGCGAGCAGTACGTC. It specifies CASSLRGTEGEQYV.

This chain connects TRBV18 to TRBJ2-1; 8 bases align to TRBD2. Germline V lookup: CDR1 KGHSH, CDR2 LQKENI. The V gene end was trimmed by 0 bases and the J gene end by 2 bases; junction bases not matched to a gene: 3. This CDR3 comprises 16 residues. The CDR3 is CASSPPHGGAYNEQFF. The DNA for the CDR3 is TGTGCCAGCTCACCACCGCACGGGGGGGCCTACAATGAGCAGTTCTTC.

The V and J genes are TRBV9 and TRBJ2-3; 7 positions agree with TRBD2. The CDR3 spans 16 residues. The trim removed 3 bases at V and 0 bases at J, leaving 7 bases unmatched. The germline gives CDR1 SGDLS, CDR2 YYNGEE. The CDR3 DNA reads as TGTGCCAGCAGCGACACGGGGGGAGGGAGCACAGATACGCAGTATTTT. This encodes CASSDTGGGSTDTQYF.

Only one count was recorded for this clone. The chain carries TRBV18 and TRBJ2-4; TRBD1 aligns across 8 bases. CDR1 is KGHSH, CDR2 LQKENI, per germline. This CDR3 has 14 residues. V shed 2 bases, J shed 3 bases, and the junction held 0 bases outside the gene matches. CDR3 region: CASSPGQGKNIQYF. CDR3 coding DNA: TGTGCCAGCTCACCAGGACAGGGCAAAAACATTCAGTACTTC.

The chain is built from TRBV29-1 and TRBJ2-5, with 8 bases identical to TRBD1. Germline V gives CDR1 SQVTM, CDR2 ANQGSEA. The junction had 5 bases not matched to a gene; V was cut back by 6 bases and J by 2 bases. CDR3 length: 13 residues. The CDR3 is CSVRGQAQETQYF. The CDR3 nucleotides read TGCAGCGTCCGGGGACAGGCGCAAGAGACCCAGTACTTC.

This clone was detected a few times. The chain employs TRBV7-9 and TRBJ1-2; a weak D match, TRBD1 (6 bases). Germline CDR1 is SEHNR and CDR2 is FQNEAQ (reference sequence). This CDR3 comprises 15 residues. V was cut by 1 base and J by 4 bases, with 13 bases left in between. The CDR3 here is CASSLGTVFSYGYTF. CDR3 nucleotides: TGTGCCAGCAGCTTAGGGACAGTCTTCTCCTATGGCTACACCTTC.

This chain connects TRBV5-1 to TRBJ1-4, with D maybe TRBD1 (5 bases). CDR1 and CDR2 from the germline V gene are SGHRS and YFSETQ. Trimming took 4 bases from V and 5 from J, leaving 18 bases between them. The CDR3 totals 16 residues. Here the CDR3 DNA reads TGCGCCAGCAGCCCAGGCCTGGGGACGGCCAATGAAAAACTGTTTTTT. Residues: CASSPGLGTANEKLFF.

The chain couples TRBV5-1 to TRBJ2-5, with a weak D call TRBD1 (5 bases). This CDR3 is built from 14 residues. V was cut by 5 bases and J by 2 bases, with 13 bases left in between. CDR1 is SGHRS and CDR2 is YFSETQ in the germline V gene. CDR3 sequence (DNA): TGCGCCAGCAGGGTCAGGGCAGATCAAGAGACCCAGTACTTC. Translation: CASRVRADQETQYF. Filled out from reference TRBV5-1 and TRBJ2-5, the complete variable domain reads KAGVTQTPRYLIKTRGQQVTLSCSPISGHRSVSWYQQTPGQGLQFLFEYFSETQRNKGNFPGRFSGRQFSNSRSEMNVSTLELGDSALYLCASRVRADQETQYFGPGTRLLVL.

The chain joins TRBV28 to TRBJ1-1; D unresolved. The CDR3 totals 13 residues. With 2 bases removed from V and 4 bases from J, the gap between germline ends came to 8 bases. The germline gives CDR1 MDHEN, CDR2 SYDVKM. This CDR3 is CASSLLSRTEAFF. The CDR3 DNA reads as TGTGCCAGCAGTTTACTCTCGCGCACTGAAGCTTTCTTT.

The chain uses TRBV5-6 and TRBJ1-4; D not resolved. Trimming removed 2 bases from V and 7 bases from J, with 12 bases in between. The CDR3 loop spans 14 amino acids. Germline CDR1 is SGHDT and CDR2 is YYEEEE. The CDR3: CASSFGQPGEKLFF. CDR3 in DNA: TGTGCCAGCAGCTTTGGGCAACCGGGTGAAAAACTGTTTTTT.

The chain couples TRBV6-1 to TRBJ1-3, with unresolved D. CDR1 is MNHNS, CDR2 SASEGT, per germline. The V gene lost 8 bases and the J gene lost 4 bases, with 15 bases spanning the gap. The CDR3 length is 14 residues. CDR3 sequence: CASQLGRFGNTIYF. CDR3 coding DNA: TGTGCCAGCCAACTTGGAAGGTTCGGAAACACCATATATTTT.